The rows below give T cell receptor beta chains drawn from one sample of a study of cytomegalovirus exposure and HLA in healthy donors. Repertoires were generated with immunoSEQ multiplex PCR, while TCRdb's copy carries only in-frame clones and drops some. The sample holds 100,000 to 150,000 clones, around 77% seen once. The specimen sequenced was PBMCs. Every receptor here comes from a woman in her sixties in good health and CMV-seronegative. CDR3s include the opening cysteine and the closing phenylalanine or tryptophan.

>TRBJ2-6|TRBV9
CASSAGTGALGANVLTF
>TRBJ2-3|TRBV10-1
CASSELKVGDTDTQYF
>TRBJ2-7|TRBV6-6
CASSYERGSMLYEQYF
>TRBJ1-1|TRBV5-1
CASSTQPGRGTEAFF
>TRBJ2-7|TRBV14
CASSLLQDPDEQYF
>TRBJ2-2|TRBV7-3
CASSRSGGVTGELFF
>TRBJ1-3|TRBV6-6
CASSYAPQGGNTIYF
>TRBJ1-4|TRBV19
CASSTSRDSSEKLFF
>.|TRBV27
CASSWQDSYEQYF
>TRBJ2-5|TRBV7-2
CASSGGTSGQETQYF
>TRBJ2-2|TRBV5-1
CASSLLAGVGTGELFF
>TRBJ2-3|TRBV30
CAWSDPLTAQLTDTQYF
>TRBJ1-1|TRBV7-2
CASSLHRVNTEAFF
>TRBJ2-3|TRBV7-8
CASSFSSGRNTQYF
>TRBJ2-3|TRBV9
CASSVDSGLLADTQYF
>TRBJ2-1|TRBV18
CASSPLAEGLNEQFF
>TRBJ2-1|TRBV27
CASSLGIMGDNEQFF
>TRBJ1-4|TRBV7-9
CSSRGIGEKLFF
>TRBJ2-1|TRBV4-1
CASSQRQGSYNEQFF
>TRBJ2-7|TRBV27
CASSLSGRPAYEQYF
>TRBJ2-7|TRBV19
CASSMRGGGEVEQYF
>TRBJ1-4|TRBV5-4
CASSLVGRGEKLFF